One sample yielded the 29 T cell receptor beta chains listed below, sequenced in a study of shared clonotypes between healthy human individuals. Generated by immunoSEQ multiplex PCR, the TCRdb table keeps only in-frame clones and is missing some. The data hold under 2.5 million clones, with 92% observed a single time. Sequencing was performed on naive CD4+ T cells from PBMCs. The sample's subset: CD45RA+ positively selected. These receptors were collected from a man aged 18 to 30 in good health. Some clones in this sample may be carry-over from other donors' samples.

The J gene is TRBJ2-7, the V gene TRBV7-2; D not resolved. V was trimmed by 6 bases and J by 2 bases, leaving 14 bases between them. CDR1 is SGHTA, CDR2 FQGNSA, per germline. The CDR3 is 14 amino acids. The CDR3 DNA follows: TGTGCCAGCAGAAACAACCGGGCCGCCTACGAGCAGTACTTC. This translates into CASRNNRAAYEQYF.

The CDR3 sequence is CASSQVGEQNEQFF. The CDR3 coding sequence is TGCGCCAGCAGCCAAGTGGGAGAACAGAATGAGCAGTTCTTC. The genes are TRBV4-1 and TRBJ2-1; a possible D gene is TRBD2 (5 bases). Trimming pared 1 base from V and 7 bases from J, leaving 11 bases between. This CDR3 contains 14 residues. Germline V gives CDR1 MGHRA, CDR2 YSYEKL.

The chain employs TRBV4-3 and TRBJ2-5; tentative D call: TRBD2 (6 bases). The V gene lost 0 bases and the J gene lost 5 bases, with 13 bases spanning the gap. The CDR3 has 15 residues. Germline CDR1 reads LGHNA; CDR2 reads YSLEER. The CDR3 protein is CASSQDLWREETQYF. The CDR3 bases are TGCGCCAGCAGCCAAGATCTATGGAGGGAGGAGACCCAGTACTTC.

The V call is TRBV5-1, the J call TRBJ1-1; D unclear. The CDR3 is made up of 15 amino acids. The germline V gene encodes CDR1 SGHRS and CDR2 YFSETQ. The V end lost 2 bases, the J end lost 5 bases, and 16 bases lay between the germline ends. CDR3 nucleotides: TGCGCCAGCAGCTTTGAAGAGGGTTGGGCGACTGAAGCTTTCTTT. Protein product: CASSFEEGWATEAFF.

Here the CDR3 DNA reads TGCGCCAGCAGCGTTAGACCGGGACTAGCGGGAGAGTCCTACAATGAGCAGTTCTTC. Its translation is CASSVRPGLAGESYNEQFF. This sequence joins TRBV5-1 and TRBJ2-1; 14 nucleotides agree with TRBD2. The CDR3 has 19 amino acids. Germline CDR1 reads SGHRS; CDR2 reads YFSETQ. The V segment lost 4 bases and the J segment 1 base; nucleotides outside the gene matches: 10.

This clone was recorded only once. This rearrangement joins TRBV6-6 to TRBJ2-1; 9 bases fit TRBD2. The ends lost 6 bases at V and 2 bases at J; junction bases unmatched: 8. The CDR3 is 16 residues long. CDR1 is MNHNY, CDR2 SVGAGI, per germline (reference sequence). As DNA, the CDR3 is TGTGCCAGCAGCTCACTTCTAGCGGGAACCTACAATGAGCAGTTCTTC. This gives the protein CASSSLLAGTYNEQFF.

The chain has TRBV5-1 and TRBJ2-1; D might be TRBD1 (5 bases). Per germline, CDR1 SGHRS and CDR2 YFSETQ. V was shortened by 1 base and J by 3 bases, with 14 bases between the two germline ends. The CDR3 covers 16 residues. CDR3 bases: TGCGCCAGCAGCTTGAAGGGGATTGGGGTCTACAATGAGCAGTTCTTC. It codes for CASSLKGIGVYNEQFF. The whole variable domain, remainder taken from reference TRBV5-1 and TRBJ2-1, is KAGVTQTPRYLIKTRGQQVTLSCSPISGHRSVSWYQQTPGQGLQFLFEYFSETQRNKGNFPGRFSGRQFSNSRSEMNVSTLELGDSALYLCASSLKGIGVYNEQFFGPGTRLTVL.

This chain links TRBV4-3 with TRBJ2-5; 8 bases align to TRBD1. Germline loops: CDR1 LGHNA, CDR2 YSLEER. This CDR3 is 14 amino acids long. V lost 0 bases to trimming and J lost 4 bases; unmatched junction nucleotides: 1. The CDR3 bases are TGCGCCAGCAGCCAAGACAGGGGGCTAGAGACCCAGTACTTC. This gives the protein CASSQDRGLETQYF.

The chain links TRBV6-5 to TRBJ2-7, with D uncertain. The CDR3 is 15 residues long. Germline CDR1 is MNHEY and CDR2 is SVGAGI. The V end was cut by 2 bases, the J end by 4 bases, with 15 bases between. The CDR3 is CASSYRGPPAYEQYF. As DNA, the CDR3 is TGTGCCAGCAGTTACCGTGGGCCCCCCGCTTACGAGCAGTACTTC.

V usage is TRBV5-1 and J usage is TRBJ2-2, with TRBD2 matching 10 bases. The J segment lost 4 bases and the V segment lost 3 bases, leaving 6 bases of the junction unmatched. The germline gives CDR1 SGHRS, CDR2 YFSETQ. The CDR3 is 16 amino acids. CDR3 residues: CASSSTSGRVTGELFF. For the CDR3, the DNA is TGCGCCAGCAGCTCGACAAGCGGGAGGGTCACCGGGGAGCTGTTTTTT.

This chain joins TRBV10-2 and TRBJ1-5; D perhaps matches TRBD1 (5 bases). The CDR3 is 13 residues long. CDR1 is WSHSY and CDR2 is SAAADI in the germline V gene. V was shortened by 3 bases and J by 2 bases, with 5 bases between the two germline ends. Here the CDR3 reads CASSEGGNQPQHF. CDR3 DNA: TGCGCCAGCAGTGAAGGGGGCAATCAGCCCCAGCATTTT.

The J gene is TRBJ1-1, the V gene TRBV5-1, with D possibly being TRBD1 (5 bases). Germline CDR1 and CDR2: SGHRS and YFSETQ. This CDR3 is 16 amino acids long. V was shortened by 3 bases and J by 1 base, with 16 bases between the two germline ends. The CDR3 loop is CASSSQTGSTNTEAFF. The CDR3 bases are TGCGCCAGCAGCTCCCAAACAGGATCTACGAACACTGAAGCTTTCTTT.

The V gene is TRBV7-3, the J gene TRBJ2-7; D remains unclear. The V gene lost 5 bases and the J gene lost 7 bases, with 12 bases spanning the gap. Looked up from germline, CDR1 is SGHTA and CDR2 is FQGTGA. The CDR3 loop spans 12 amino acids. As DNA, the CDR3 is TGTGCCAGCAGCAACTCCAGTAGGGAGCAGTACTTC. This encodes CASSNSSREQYF.

The rearrangement links TRBV9 to TRBJ2-1; D gene unclear. Trimming pared 3 bases from V and 9 bases from J, leaving 13 bases between. The CDR3 consists of 13 residues. Germline-derived CDR1 and CDR2 are SGDLS and YYNGEE. Here the CDR3 reads CASSANLVGEQFF. Here the CDR3 DNA reads TGTGCCAGCAGCGCCAACCTAGTCGGTGAGCAGTTCTTC.

This chain connects TRBV29-1 to TRBJ2-7; TRBD1 matches at 9 bases. V lost 5 bases to trimming and J lost 4 bases; unmatched junction nucleotides: 6. The CDR3 is 13 amino acids. Germline loops: CDR1 SQVTM, CDR2 ANQGSEA. The CDR3 is CSVTDRGVYEQYF. DNA of the CDR3: TGCAGCGTTACGGACAGGGGTGTTTACGAGCAGTACTTC.

The chain links TRBV18 to TRBJ1-1; D possibly corresponds to TRBD1 (5 bases). This CDR3 comprises 15 residues. Germline CDR1 and CDR2: KGHSH and LQKENI. Between the trimmed V and J ends, which lost 0 bases and 6 bases, there was a span of 14 bases. The CDR3 reads CASSPPPPRGAEAFF. The CDR3 DNA is TGTGCCAGCTCACCACCGCCGCCCCGAGGGGCTGAAGCTTTCTTT.

The chain is built from TRBV6-5 and TRBJ2-3; D is uncertain. V was trimmed by 7 bases and J by 6 bases, leaving 11 bases between them. CDR1 and CDR2 from the germline V gene are MNHEY and SVGAGI. This CDR3 has 12 amino acids. CDR3 DNA sequence: TGTGCCAGCAAATCGTATGAGGATACGCAGTATTTT. Residues: CASKSYEDTQYF.

This clone occurred a few times. V gene TRBV30 combines with J gene TRBJ1-4; 7 positions agree with TRBD1. The junction had 5 bases not matched to a gene; V was cut back by 1 base and J by 12 bases. CDR3 size: 12 residues. Germline V gives CDR1 GTSNPN, CDR2 SVGIG (reference sequence). The CDR3 region has the DNA TGTGCCTGGAGTGGACAGGGAGGAGAACTGTTTTTT. It codes for CAWSGQGGELFF.

The rearrangement joins TRBV7-2 to TRBJ1-5; D unclear. Germline CDR1 SGHTA, CDR2 FQGNSA. CDR3 length: 14 amino acids. V dropped 3 bases and J dropped 13 bases, with 19 bases sitting between them. The CDR3 bases are TGTGCCAGCAGCTTCGCAGGCCGGGGTAGTTCTCAGCATTTT. It codes for CASSFAGRGSSQHF. The full variable domain, in which reference TRBV7-2 and TRBJ1-5 provide the parts outside the CDR3, is GAGVSQSPSNKVTEKGKDVELRCDPISGHTALYWYRQSLGQGLEFLIYFQGNSAPDKSGLPSDRFSAERTGGSVSTLTIQRTQQEDSAVYLCASSFAGRGSSQHFGDGTRLSIL.

The chain employs TRBV7-8 and TRBJ2-1; TRBD2 agrees at 9 bases. CDR3 length: 16 residues. V lost 6 bases to trimming and J lost 8 bases; unmatched junction nucleotides: 14. Germline V gene data show CDR1 as SGHVS and CDR2 as FQNEAQ. The CDR3 DNA reads TGTGCCAGCAGTTGGGGGCAGGGACTAGCTGACGATGAGCAGTTCTTC. Protein product: CASSWGQGLADDEQFF.

The chain couples TRBV18 to TRBJ2-1; TRBD2 matches 13 bases. The V and J ends lost 6 bases and 3 bases, in that order; junction bases with no gene match: 5. This CDR3 contains 16 residues. CDR1 and CDR2 (germline): KGHSH, LQKENI. CDR3 coding DNA: TGTGCCAGCTCTCCCAGGACTAGCGGGGGCTACAATGAGCAGTTCTTC. This encodes CASSPRTSGGYNEQFF.

The chain uses TRBV30 and TRBJ1-5; D ambiguous. There are 14 residues in the CDR3. Germline CDR1 and CDR2: GTSNPN and SVGIG (reference sequence). V dropped 5 bases and J dropped 3 bases, with 14 bases sitting between them. CDR3 sequence reads: CAWGGDGLNQPQHF. The CDR3 bases are TGTGCCTGGGGAGGTGACGGCCTCAATCAGCCCCAGCATTTT.

This clone has just one count. The chain uses TRBV7-3 and TRBJ2-5, with D perhaps matching TRBD2 (6 bases). Deletions cut 5 bases from V and 5 bases from J, with 12 bases between. Germline V gives CDR1 SGHTA, CDR2 FQGTGA. This CDR3 has 13 amino acids. The CDR3: CASSLGSTETQYF. The CDR3, as DNA: TGTGCCAGCAGCCTCGGGAGTACGGAGACCCAGTACTTC.

The chain combines TRBV6-5 with TRBJ2-1; D gene unclear. The CDR3 covers 11 residues. Germline V gene lookup returns CDR1 MNHEY and CDR2 SVGAGI. Trimming removed 2 bases at V and 8 bases at J, with 4 bases between. The CDR3 DNA sequence: TGTGCCAGCAGTTACGAGTATGAGCAGTTCTTC. This gives the protein CASSYEYEQFF.

Concerning this clone: Other DNA sequences from this sample encode an identical CDR3 as well. The genes are TRBV29-1 and TRBJ2-3; maybe TRBD2 (6 bases). Germline V gene lookup returns CDR1 SQVTM and CDR2 ANQGSEA. V lost 7 bases to trimming and J lost 3 bases, with 11 bases between them. This CDR3 contains 12 residues. CDR3 sequence reads: CSADGGTDTQYF. Here the CDR3 DNA reads TGCAGCGCTGATGGGGGGACAGATACGCAGTATTTT.

This clone was seen a single time. The V gene is TRBV30, the J gene TRBJ2-3, with no clear D. There are 14 residues in the CDR3. V lost 4 bases and J 2 bases, leaving 13 bases between the germline ends. Germline CDR1 reads GTSNPN; CDR2 reads SVGIG (reference sequence). In DNA form, the CDR3 reads TGTGCCTGGACCCCCGGTAGACACACAGATACGCAGTATTTT. Translated, it gives CAWTPGRHTDTQYF. The variable domain in full, with the rest retrieved from reference TRBV30 and TRBJ2-3, is SQTIHQWPATLVQPVGSPLSLECTVEGTSNPNLYWYRQAAGRGLQLLFYSVGIGQISSEVPQNLSASRPQDRQFILSSKKLLLSDSGFYLCAWTPGRHTDTQYFGPGTRLTVL.

A single count supports this clone. The CDR3 coding sequence is TGTGCCAGCAGCGTAGGGGTTGAATGGTACGGCAGCAACTACACCTTC. It encodes CASSVGVEWYGSNYTF. The chain employs TRBV9 and TRBJ1-2, with D hard to call. This CDR3 contains 16 residues. Germline lookup yields CDR1 SGDLS and CDR2 YYNGEE. Trimming cost V 0 bases and J 10 bases, with 22 bases left between them.

The chain couples TRBV6-5 to TRBJ1-1; 9 nucleotides match TRBD1. The V gene's germline CDR1 is MNHEY and CDR2 SVGAGI. V gave up 5 bases and J gave up 2 bases; unmatched junction bases: 6. CDR3 length equals 15 residues. The DNA for the CDR3 is TGTGCCAGCAGTCCTCCGGGACAGGGAAACACTGAAGCTTTCTTT. This translates into CASSPPGQGNTEAFF.

J is TRBJ1-4 and V is TRBV10-1; weak D call: TRBD1 (6 bases). This CDR3 comprises 13 residues. Looked up from germline, CDR1 is WNHNN and CDR2 is SYGVQD (reference sequence). Trimming removed 4 bases from V and 6 bases from J, with 9 bases in between. DNA for the CDR3: TGCGCCAGCAGTGTAGGGGGGGATGAAAAACTGTTTTTT. This encodes CASSVGGDEKLFF.